The rows below give T cell receptor beta chains drawn from one sample of a study of beta chain features in type 1 diabetes. The table came from immunoSEQ multiplex PCR; TCRdb's copy has only in-frame clones and leaves some out. The table has some 180,000 clones, less than 15% seen once. The sequencing sample was made of central memory CD4+ T cells from blood. The receptor set was obtained from a woman under 30 in good health. The CDR3 runs from the conserved cysteine through the conserved F or W. The order of the fields is D gene, J gene, clone size, V gene, CDR3 DNA, CDR3 protein. The D gene is left open where the match is weak. The listing skips clone size in some rows; elsewhere it reads once, few, many or a size class.

D: .
J: TRBJ2-5
size: .
V: TRBV5-1
DNA: TGCGCCAGCGCCCCCCCAGGGGGGCAAGAGACCCAGTACTTC
CDR3: CASAPPGGQETQYF

D: TRBD2
J: TRBJ2-7
size: .
V: TRBV7-9
DNA: TGTGCCAGCAGCTTAACAGCGGGAGGTATCTACGAGCAGTACTTC
CDR3: CASSLTAGGIYEQYF

D: .
J: TRBJ1-1
size: few
V: TRBV5-1
DNA: TGCGCCAGCAGCTTGGCTCTTTTTACACAGGGCGTAAACACTGAAGCTTTCTTT
CDR3: CASSLALFTQGVNTEAFF

D: .
J: TRBJ2-7
size: .
V: TRBV29-1
DNA: TGCAGCGTTGAAGAGTCCGGGCGGGACGAGCAGTACTTC
CDR3: CSVEESGRDEQYF

D: TRBD1
J: TRBJ1-2
size: few
V: TRBV29-1
DNA: TGCAGCACCGAGATCAGGGGGCAGGTGAATGGCTACACCTTC
CDR3: CSTEIRGQVNGYTF

D: .
J: TRBJ1-4
size: .
V: TRBV29-1
DNA: TGCAGCGTCCTTCTAGTTTTCAAAGATAATGAAAAACTGTTTTTT
CDR3: CSVLLVFKDNEKLFF

D: TRBD1
J: TRBJ2-7
size: .
V: TRBV7-9
DNA: TGTGCCAGCAGCTTAAGGACCGGGACAGGGTCCTACGAGCAGTACTTC
CDR3: CASSLRTGTGSYEQYF

D: TRBD2
J: TRBJ2-1
size: few
V: TRBV28
DNA: TGTGCCAGCAGTTTAGGGACTAGCGGGAGACGTGAGCAGTTCTTC
CDR3: CASSLGTSGRREQFF

D: .
J: TRBJ2-3
size: few
V: TRBV7-8
DNA: TGTGCCAGCAGCCCGCTGTTGGGGCCAGATACGCAGTATTTT
CDR3: CASSPLLGPDTQYF

D: .
J: TRBJ2-3
size: few
V: TRBV29-1
DNA: TGCAGCGTTGCGCAGGGGACAGATACGCAGTATTTT
CDR3: CSVAQGTDTQYF